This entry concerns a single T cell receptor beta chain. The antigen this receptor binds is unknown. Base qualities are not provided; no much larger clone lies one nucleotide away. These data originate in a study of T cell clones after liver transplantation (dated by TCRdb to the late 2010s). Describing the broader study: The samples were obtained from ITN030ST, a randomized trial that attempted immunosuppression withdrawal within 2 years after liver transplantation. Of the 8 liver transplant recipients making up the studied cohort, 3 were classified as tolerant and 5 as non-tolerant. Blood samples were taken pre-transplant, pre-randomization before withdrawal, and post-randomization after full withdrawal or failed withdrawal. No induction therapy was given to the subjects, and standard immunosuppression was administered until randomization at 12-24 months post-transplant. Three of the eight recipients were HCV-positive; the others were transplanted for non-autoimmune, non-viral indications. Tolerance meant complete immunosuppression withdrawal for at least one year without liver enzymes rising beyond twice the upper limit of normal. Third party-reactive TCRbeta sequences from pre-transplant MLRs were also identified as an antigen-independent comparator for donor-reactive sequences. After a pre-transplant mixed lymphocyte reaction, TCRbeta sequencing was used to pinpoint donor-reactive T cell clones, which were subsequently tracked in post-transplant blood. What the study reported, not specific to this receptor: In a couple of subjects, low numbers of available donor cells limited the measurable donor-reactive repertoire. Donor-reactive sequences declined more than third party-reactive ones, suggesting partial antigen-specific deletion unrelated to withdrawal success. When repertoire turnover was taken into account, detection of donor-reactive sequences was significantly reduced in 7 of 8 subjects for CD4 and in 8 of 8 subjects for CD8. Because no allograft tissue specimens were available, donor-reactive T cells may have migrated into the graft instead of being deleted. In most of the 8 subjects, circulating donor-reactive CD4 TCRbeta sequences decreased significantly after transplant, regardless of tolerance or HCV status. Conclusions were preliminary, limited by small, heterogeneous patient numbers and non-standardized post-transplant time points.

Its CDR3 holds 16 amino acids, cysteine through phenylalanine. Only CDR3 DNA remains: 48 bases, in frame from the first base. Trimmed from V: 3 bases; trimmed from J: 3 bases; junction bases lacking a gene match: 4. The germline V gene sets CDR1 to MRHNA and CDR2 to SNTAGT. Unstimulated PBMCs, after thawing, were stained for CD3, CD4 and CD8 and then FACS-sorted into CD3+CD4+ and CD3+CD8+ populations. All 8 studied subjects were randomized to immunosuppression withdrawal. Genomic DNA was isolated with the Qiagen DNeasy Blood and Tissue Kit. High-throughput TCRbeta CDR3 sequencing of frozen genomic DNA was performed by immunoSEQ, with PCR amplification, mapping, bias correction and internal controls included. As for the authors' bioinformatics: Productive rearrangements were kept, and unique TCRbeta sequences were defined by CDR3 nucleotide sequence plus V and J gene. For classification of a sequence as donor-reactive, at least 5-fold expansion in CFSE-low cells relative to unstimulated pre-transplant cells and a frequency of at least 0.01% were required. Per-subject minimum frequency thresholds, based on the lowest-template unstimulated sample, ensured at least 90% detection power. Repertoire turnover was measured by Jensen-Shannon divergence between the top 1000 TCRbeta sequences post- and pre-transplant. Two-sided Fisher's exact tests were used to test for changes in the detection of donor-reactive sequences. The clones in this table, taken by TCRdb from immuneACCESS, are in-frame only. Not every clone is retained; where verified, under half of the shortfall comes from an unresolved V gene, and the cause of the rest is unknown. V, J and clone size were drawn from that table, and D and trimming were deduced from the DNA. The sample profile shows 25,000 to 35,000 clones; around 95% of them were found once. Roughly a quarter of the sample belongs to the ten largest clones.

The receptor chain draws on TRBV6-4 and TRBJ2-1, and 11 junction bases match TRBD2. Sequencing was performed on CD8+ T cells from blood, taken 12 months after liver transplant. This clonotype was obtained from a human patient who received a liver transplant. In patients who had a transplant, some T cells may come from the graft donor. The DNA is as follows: TGTGCCAGCAGTGAACTAGCGGGAGTGCACTACAATGAGCAGTTCTTC. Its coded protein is CASSELAGVHYNEQFF.